Reported below is one T cell receptor beta chain. Its antigen remains unknown. The data belong to a study of blood T cells in healthy people across ages. Study observations and caveats: CMV infection status of these donors was not known.

Germline CDR1 is MNHEY and CDR2 is SMNVEV (reference sequence). V was cut by 6 bases and J by 1 base, with 19 bases left in between. CDR3 length: 17 amino acids. Primed by a sample-barcoded 5' primer and a J-beta primer mix, a second PCR proceeded for 7 to 11 cycles. TCRdb ran MiXCR on the 5' RACE reads and lists one entry per CDR3 protein. The sample lists around 1,800,000 distinct CDR3 sequences; about two fifths were seen once. The sample was blood. The receptor was isolated from a human donor in good health. The V and J genes are TRBV27 and TRBJ1-5, with D maybe TRBD1 (5 bases). The CDR3 coding sequence is TGTGCCAGCAGACCCTCGGCGGGGGAGAGAAGCAATCAGCCCCAGCATTTT. This translates into CASRPSAGERSNQPQHF.